The 8 T cell receptor beta chains reported below all come from one sample, sequenced in a study of graft-versus-host responses after intestinal transplantation. Some clones are missing from TCRdb's copy, which holds only in-frame ones; the method was immunoSEQ multiplex PCR. The sample lists tens of thousands of clones, about 90% occurring once. The sequencing used PBMCs, collected 26 days after transplant. These TCRs come from a human patient who received an intestinal transplant, so some T cells may come from the graft donor.

The chain uses TRBV6-1 and TRBJ2-1, with 7 positions matching TRBD1. Per the germline V gene, CDR1 is MNHNS and CDR2 is SASEGT. The CDR3 runs to 13 residues. After removal of 11 bases from V and 5 bases from J, the junction contained 9 bases not matched to a gene. CDR3 loop: CAATGAANNEQFF. The CDR3 DNA is TGTGCCGCCACAGGGGCGGCCAACAATGAGCAGTTCTTC.

The CDR3 sequence: CASSLGRKTGEEQYF. The CDR3 DNA sequence: TGTGCCAGCAGCTTAGGGCGCAAGACAGGGGAAGAGCAGTACTTC. The gene calls are TRBV11-2 and TRBJ2-7; 8 bases line up with TRBD1. The CDR3 is 15 amino acids. Losses at the gene ends were 1 base for V and 7 bases for J; bases not matched to a gene: 9. CDR1 is SGHAT and CDR2 is FQNNGV in the germline V gene.

This chain uses TRBV10-1 with TRBJ1-6, with TRBD1 matching 9 bases. V trimming: 2 bases; J trimming: 9 bases; junction bases outside the gene matches: 5. This CDR3 comprises 15 residues. The V gene's germline CDR1 is WNHNN and CDR2 SYGVQD (reference sequence). CDR3: CASSEQGQGGSPLHF. The CDR3 coding sequence is TGCGCCAGCAGTGAGCAGGGACAGGGAGGTTCACCCCTCCACTTT.

Here the CDR3 reads CASSLLRGGRNEQFF. The CDR3 nucleotides read TGTGCCAGCAGCTTACTTCGGGGGGGCCGCAATGAGCAGTTCTTC. The V and J genes are TRBV11-1 and TRBJ2-1; TRBD2 aligns across 8 bases. This CDR3 is built from 15 residues. V lost 2 bases, J lost 6 bases, and 6 bases stayed unmatched. Germline CDR1 and CDR2: SGHAT and FQDESV (reference sequence).

The CDR3: CASSPEADYEKLFF. DNA of the CDR3: TGTGCCAGCAGCCCAGAAGCGGATTATGAAAAACTGTTTTTT. The J gene is TRBJ1-4, the V gene TRBV27; D unclear. Germline lookup yields CDR1 MNHEY and CDR2 SMNVEV (reference sequence). This CDR3 region has 14 residues. The V end was cut by 6 bases, the J end by 6 bases, with 14 bases between.

The sample holds one count of this clone. This chain connects TRBV7-8 to TRBJ2-7, with D maybe TRBD1 (5 bases). Germline V gene sequence: CDR1 SGHVS, CDR2 FQNEAQ. The V end was cut by 1 base, the J end by 4 bases, with 8 bases between. CDR3 length: 13 residues. The DNA for the CDR3 is TGTGCCAGCAGCTTAGAGGGGCGGTACGAGCAGTACGTC. Protein sequence: CASSLEGRYEQYV.

The V call is TRBV6-1, the J call TRBJ1-1; D call uncertain. CDR3 length equals 16 residues. Per the germline V gene, CDR1 is MNHNS and CDR2 is SASEGT. V was shortened by 1 base and J by 3 bases, with 15 bases between the two germline ends. The CDR3 DNA reads as TGTGCCAGCAGTGAAGGGCAGGCGTTGGGTCACACTGAAGCTTTCTTT. Translating gives CASSEGQALGHTEAFF.

The chain joins TRBV11-2 to TRBJ2-5, with D unclear. Looked up from germline, CDR1 is SGHAT and CDR2 is FQNNGV. V was cut by 0 bases and J by 1 base, with 9 bases left in between. The CDR3 consists of 15 residues. CDR3 residues: CASSLDLPPQETQYF. The CDR3 bases are TGTGCCAGCAGCTTAGATCTACCACCCCAAGAGACCCAGTACTTC.